The present entry profiles one T cell receptor (beta chain) with its context. Generated by immunoSEQ multiplex PCR, the TCRdb table keeps only in-frame clones and is missing some. Seen here are 100,000 to 150,000 clones, more than 75% observed once, and the top ten hold 4% to 5%. The data are from a study of blood T cell repertoires in COVID-19. Study-level information: Sample material is recorded as cDNA or gDNA derived from T cells, B-cell-depleted T cells, or PBMCs.

Germline V lookup: CDR1 SGHNT, CDR2 YENEEA. V gave up 5 bases and J gave up 8 bases, with 18 bases separating them. This CDR3 has 15 amino acids. The chain links TRBV11-3 to TRBJ2-2; D perhaps matches TRBD2 (5 bases). The sequence was collected from a man aged 55 to 69 with COVID-19, enrolled during active disease. Material for sequencing was peripheral blood. CDR3 amino acids: CASSHGGSPAGELFF. CDR3 in DNA: TGTGCCAGCAGCCATGGCGGGTCTCCGGCAGGGGAGCTGTTTTTT.